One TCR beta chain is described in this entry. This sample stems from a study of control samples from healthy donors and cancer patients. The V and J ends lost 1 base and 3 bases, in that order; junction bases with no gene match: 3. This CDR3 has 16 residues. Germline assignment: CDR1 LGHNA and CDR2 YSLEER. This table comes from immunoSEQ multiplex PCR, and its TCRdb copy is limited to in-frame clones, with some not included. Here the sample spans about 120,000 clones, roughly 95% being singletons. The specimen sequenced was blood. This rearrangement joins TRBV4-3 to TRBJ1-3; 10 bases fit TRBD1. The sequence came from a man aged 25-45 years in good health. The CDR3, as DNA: TGCGCCAGCAGCCAAGCGACAGGGGGCGGTGGAAACACCATATATTTT. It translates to CASSQATGGGGNTIYF.